This T cell receptor beta chain came from a study of shared T cell receptors in the human thymus. Only one count was recorded for this clone. TCRdb's table, derived via immunoSEQ multiplex PCR, lists solely in-frame clones and lacks some. The sample lists roughly 550,000 clones, approximately 80% occurring once. Trimming cost V 5 bases and J 4 bases; bases outside gene matches: 4. Germline CDR1 MNHEY, CDR2 SVGAGI. This CDR3 is 15 amino acids long. Separately, the same data were catalogued under a study of human thymus T cells. That report notes: Healthy Finnish infants having corrective surgery for congenital heart defects served as donors. The thymus tissue came from resections taken during corrective heart surgery. Among thymic and blood repertoires, usage of V and J genes appeared biased.

The source of this sequence is a boy under three years old with a congenital heart defect. The chain links TRBV6-5 to TRBJ2-2; 10 bases match TRBD2. Specimen: thymocytes. Here the CDR3 reads CASSPSSGGTGELFF. CDR3 DNA sequence: TGTGCCAGCAGTCCGTCTAGCGGGGGCACCGGGGAGCTGTTTTTT.